A single TCR beta chain is shown here with its context. This sample is part of a study of CD8 T cells in Susac syndrome. The germline V and J ends were trimmed by 0 bases and 4 bases, with 13 bases remaining between them. The length of the CDR3 is 15 residues. In germline, CDR1 is SGDLS, CDR2 YYNGEE. Reverse transcription of about 0.5 to 1 ug RNA used random hexamers. TCRdb recomputed calls from the immunoSEQ multiplex PCR reads with MiXCR, one row per CDR3 protein. The sample holds some 120,000 distinct CDR3 sequences, approximately 94% seen once. Material for sequencing was CD4+ T cells from PBMCs. The clonotype was recovered from a human donor with multiple sclerosis. The chain uses TRBV9 and TRBJ2-5; D might be TRBD2 (5 bases). The CDR3 loop is CASSVGKGRGETQYF. In DNA, the CDR3 is TGTGCCAGCAGCGTAGGGAAAGGGAGAGGAGAGACCCAGTACTTC.